This TCR beta chain derives from a study of early T cells in non-severe SARS-CoV-2 infection. The TCR library protocol attached unique molecular identifiers to the individual cDNA molecules. TCRdb re-derived calls from the 5' RACE reads in MiXCR, one entry per CDR3 protein. The repertoire holds about 92,000 distinct CDR3 sequences, with about 15% as singletons. The CDR3 consists of 13 residues. The J segment lost 4 bases and the V segment lost 5 bases, leaving 5 bases of the junction unmatched. Germline V gene sequence: CDR1 SGHAT, CDR2 FQNNGV. This clonotype has a count of ten or more. The sequence came from an adult who was a healthcare worker with PCR-confirmed SARS-CoV-2 infection or an uninfected control (not recorded which). The sample was whole blood. J is TRBJ2-7 and V is TRBV11-2, with 7 bases identical to TRBD1. The CDR3 bases are TGTGCCAGCAGCCCCGACAGGGTGTACGAGCAGTACTTC. The encoded protein is CASSPDRVYEQYF.